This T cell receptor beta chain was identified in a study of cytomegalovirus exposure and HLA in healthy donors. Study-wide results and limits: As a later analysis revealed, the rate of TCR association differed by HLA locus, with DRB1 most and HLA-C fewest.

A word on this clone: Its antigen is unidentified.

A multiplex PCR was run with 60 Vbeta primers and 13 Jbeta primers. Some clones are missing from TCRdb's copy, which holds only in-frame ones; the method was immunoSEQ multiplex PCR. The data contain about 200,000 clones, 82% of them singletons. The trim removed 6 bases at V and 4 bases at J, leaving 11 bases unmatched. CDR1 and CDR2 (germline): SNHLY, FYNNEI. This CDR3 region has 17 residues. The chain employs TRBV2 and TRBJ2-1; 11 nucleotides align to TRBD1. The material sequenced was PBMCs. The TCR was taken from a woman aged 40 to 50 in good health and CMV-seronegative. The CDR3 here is CASRGFGTGGTYNEQFF. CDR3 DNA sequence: TGTGCCAGCAGGGGATTCGGGACAGGGGGTACTTACAATGAGCAGTTCTTC. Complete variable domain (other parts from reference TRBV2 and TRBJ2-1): EPEVTQTPSHQVTQMGQEVILRCVPISNHLYFYWYRQILGQKVEFLVSFYNNEISEKSEIFDDQFSVERPDGSNFTLKIRSTKLEDSAMYFCASRGFGTGGTYNEQFFGPGTRLTVL.